What follows are 8 T cell receptor beta chains derived from one specimen sequenced in a study of technical replicates of blood from a few donors. Some clones are missing from TCRdb's copy, which holds only in-frame ones; the method was immunoSEQ multiplex PCR. Seen here are 12,000 or so clones, around 95% observed once, and the top ten hold approximately 6.3%. The sequenced sample consisted of PBMCs. The receptors stem from a human donor in good health.

The J gene is TRBJ2-2, the V gene TRBV7-2; D remains ambiguous. In germline, CDR1 is SGHTA, CDR2 FQGNSA. This CDR3 is 14 amino acids long. The V end lost 0 bases, the J end lost 1 base, and 3 bases lay between the germline ends. DNA of the CDR3: TGTGCCAGCAGCTTAGCCTGGAACACCGGGGAGCTGTTTTTT. Translated, it gives CASSLAWNTGELFF. Together with reference TRBV7-2 and TRBJ2-2, the CDR3 gives the full variable domain: GAGVSQSPSNKVTEKGKDVELRCDPISGHTALYWYRQSLGQGLEFLIYFQGNSAPDKSGLPSDRFSAERTGGSVSTLTIQRTQQEDSAVYLCASSLAWNTGELFFGEGSRLTVL.

This chain uses TRBV29-1 with TRBJ2-5; 9 bases are shared with TRBD2. J was trimmed by 4 bases and V by 4 bases; bases with no gene match: 10. This CDR3 is 15 amino acids long. The V gene's germline CDR1 is SQVTM and CDR2 ANQGSEA. Here the CDR3 reads CSVGLAGEVGETQYF. In DNA, the CDR3 is TGCAGCGTTGGGTTAGCGGGAGAGGTTGGAGAGACCCAGTACTTC.

The chain recombines TRBV7-8 with TRBJ2-1, with 10 bases identical to TRBD2. The CDR3 covers 12 residues. Trimming at V came to 5 bases and at J to 10 bases, leaving 2 bases not matched to a gene. The germline V gene encodes CDR1 SGHVS and CDR2 FQNEAQ. CDR3 DNA sequence: TGTGCCAGCAGCAGGACTAGCGGAGAGCAGTTCTTC. Residues: CASSRTSGEQFF. Variable domain in full (rest from reference TRBV7-8 and TRBJ2-1): GAGVSQSPRYKVAKRGQDVALRCDPISGHVSLFWYQQALGQGPEFLTYFQNEAQLDKSGLPSDRFFAERPEGSVSTLKIQRTQQEDSAVYLCASSRTSGEQFFGPGTRLTVL.

This rearrangement joins TRBV30 to TRBJ2-5; 7 bases are a match to TRBD2. Germline V gene lookup returns CDR1 GTSNPN and CDR2 SVGIG (reference sequence). The CDR3 consists of 14 residues. After removal of 0 bases from V and 7 bases from J, the junction contained 8 bases not matched to a gene. CDR3 DNA sequence: TGTGCCTGGAGTGTAATGGGGGGGTCGGGGACCCAGTACTTC. Encoded protein: CAWSVMGGSGTQYF.

The chain's CDR3 is CSPSTDTQYF. The CDR3 coding sequence is TGCAGCCCTAGTACAGATACGCAGTATTTT. The rearrangement uses TRBV29-1 and TRBJ2-3; no clear D. The V gene lost 8 bases and the J gene lost 3 bases, with 6 bases spanning the gap. Germline assignment: CDR1 SQVTM and CDR2 ANQGSEA. The CDR3 loop spans 10 amino acids.

The V gene is TRBV6-5, the J gene TRBJ1-2, with 10 nucleotides matching TRBD1. Germline lookup yields CDR1 MNHEY and CDR2 SVGAGI. Trimming took 0 bases from V and 6 from J; bases not matched to a gene: 4. There are 15 residues in the CDR3. The chain's CDR3 is CASSYSTGGDDGYTF. CDR3 DNA sequence: TGTGCCAGCAGTTACTCGACAGGGGGCGACGATGGCTACACCTTC.

The chain recombines TRBV7-6 with TRBJ2-7; 13 bases map to TRBD2. Germline V gene data show CDR1 as SGHVS and CDR2 as FNYEAQ. Trimming cost V 5 bases and J 0 bases; bases outside gene matches: 7. The CDR3 is 17 amino acids. The CDR3 DNA follows: TGTGCCAGCAGCCAGGGACTAGCGGGACCGAGCTCCTACGAGCAGTACTTC. It codes for CASSQGLAGPSSYEQYF.

This chain uses TRBV11-3 with TRBJ2-1; maybe TRBD2 (6 bases). The CDR3 length is 13 residues. The V and J ends lost 4 bases and 7 bases respectively, with 11 bases between them. Germline lookup yields CDR1 SGHNT and CDR2 YENEEA. This chain's CDR3 is CASSSPRGNEQFF. The CDR3 bases are TGTGCCAGCAGCTCTCCCCGGGGGAATGAGCAGTTCTTC.